Here is one T cell receptor (beta chain) with its context. Its antigen is still unknown. The data stem from a study of cytomegalovirus exposure and HLA in healthy donors. Study findings and constraints: It was 160 or so TCR beta chains that were listed as cytomegalovirus-associated. Specificity of three CMV-associated chains for CMV antigens was verified in vitro.

V lost 4 bases and J 6 bases, leaving 19 bases between the germline ends. The CDR3 runs to 15 residues. Germline V gene sequence: CDR1 SGHNT, CDR2 YYREEE (reference sequence). Libraries were prepared by immunoSEQ multiplex PCR; TCRdb keeps only in-frame clonotypes and omits some of them. This sample yields 150,000 to 250,000 clones, of which about 79% are seen a single time; over 10% belongs to the top ten. This sequence joins TRBV5-4 and TRBJ1-1; a possible D gene is TRBD1 (6 bases). The origin of this receptor is a woman in her 30s in good health and CMV-seropositive. Sequencing was done on a sample of PBMCs. DNA of the CDR3: TGTGCCAGCAGCGTAGACAGGCGGCCGGGCGCTGAAGCTTTCTTT. Translated: CASSVDRRPGAEAFF. The full variable domain, rest sourced from reference TRBV5-4 and TRBJ1-1, is ETGVTQSPTHLIKTRGQQVTLRCSSQSGHNTVSWYQQALGQGPQFIFQYYREEENGRGNFPPRFSGLQFPNYSSELNVNALELDDSALYLCASSVDRRPGAEAFFGQGTRLTVV.